Listed here are 32 T cell receptor beta chains from one sample, sequenced in a study of regulatory T cells in long-lasting Graves disease (dated by TCRdb to 2020 to 2023). Library preparation was by multiplex PCR. Sequencing used an Illumina HiSeq 4000. iRepertoire HTBI primers and Arm-PCR amplification of CDR3 regions were used to construct TCR beta libraries. TCRdb handled the public reads itself, with Q25 trimming in fastp and clone calling in MiXCR, and kept productive beta chains. Entries that share a CDR3 protein sequence are merged under the most common genes and DNA. This sample gives approximately 400,000 distinct CDR3 sequences in total; about 15% of them show up just once. The ten largest clonotypes hold 16% of the sample. In light of the paper, this sample's time point label describes: newly diagnosed GD, antithyroid drugs for less than 3 months. For both TCR sequencing and RNA sequencing, RNA was extracted from PBMCs in TRIzol.

This sample was shared with a second study, whose subject was T cells in Graves' hyperthyroidism and ophthalmopathy.

Sequencing was performed on peripheral blood mononuclear cells (PBMCs), taken at new diagnosis, from a patient treated with antithyroid drugs. The receptor source for this set is a woman aged 25 to 45 with Graves disease. Donor details come from another sample of the same person, matched by shared clones.

This clonotype has only a few counts. The chain uses TRBV6-2 or TRBV6-3 and TRBJ1-1, with a tentative D call TRBD1 (6 bases). CDR3 length: 16 residues. Germline CDR1 and CDR2: MNHEY and SVGEGT. V was cut by 2 bases and J by 7 bases, with 20 bases left in between. Written as DNA, the CDR3 is TGTGCCAGCAGTTACGGTCACAGTAGGAGGGGGAATGAAGCTTTCTTT. Its translation: CASSYGHSRRGNEAFF.

This clonotype was detected ten times or more. This rearrangement joins TRBV12-3 or TRBV12-4 to TRBJ2-1, with a tentative D call TRBD1 (6 bases). Trimming cost V 6 bases and J 1 base, with 10 bases left between them. The CDR3 runs 14 residues. The CDR3 reads CASRLTGSYNEQFF. Written as DNA, the CDR3 is TGTGCCAGCAGGCTTACAGGGTCCTACAATGAGCAGTTCTTC.

This clonotype showed up many times. This chain uses TRBV28 with TRBJ2-4; D might be TRBD2 (5 bases). The germline V and J ends were trimmed by 5 bases and 8 bases, with 16 bases remaining between them. The CDR3 covers 14 residues. Germline V lookup: CDR1 MDHEN, CDR2 SYDVKM. CDR3 protein: CASSTTGLPDIQYF. CDR3 nucleotides: TGTGCCAGCAGTACCACCGGACTTCCAGACATTCAGTACTTC.

J is TRBJ2-7 and V is TRBV11-2; 8 nucleotides match TRBD1. CDR3 length: 15 amino acids. Germline CDR1 is SGHAT and CDR2 is FQNNGV. V shed 4 bases and J 2 bases; nucleotides not matched to a gene: 7. In nucleotides, the CDR3 is TGTGCCAGCAGCTGGACCGGGACAGGAGCCTACGAGCAGTACTTC. This gives the protein CASSWTGTGAYEQYF.

This clonotype was counted ten times or more. This rearrangement joins TRBV12-3 or TRBV12-4 to TRBJ1-2; no reliable D call. The CDR3 is 11 residues long. V was shortened by 2 bases and J by 7 bases, with 5 bases between the two germline ends. The CDR3: CASSLMGGYTF. CDR3 nucleotides: TGTGCCAGCAGTTTAATGGGTGGCTACACCTTC.

This clonotype turned up a few times. CDR3 nucleotides: TGCGCCAGCAGCTTGATTGTCTGGCAGGGTGACACCGGGGAGCTGTTTTTT. This sequence encodes CASSLIVWQGDTGELFF. This chain connects TRBV5-1 to TRBJ2-2; the D gene is possibly TRBD1 (5 bases). The CDR3 is 17 amino acids. Germline assignment: CDR1 SGHRS and CDR2 YFSETQ. Trimming took off 1 base at V and 3 bases at J, with 16 bases between the two ends.

The rearrangement links TRBV20-1 to TRBJ2-1, with 10 nucleotides matching TRBD2. Germline values: CDR1 DFQATT, CDR2 SNEGSKA (reference sequence). V trimming: 1 base; J trimming: 3 bases; junction bases outside the gene matches: 6. The length of the CDR3 is 16 residues. CDR3 residues: CSARVRGLASYNEQFF. The CDR3 DNA is TGCAGTGCTAGAGTTCGGGGACTAGCGAGCTACAATGAGCAGTTCTTC.

This clonotype showed up many times. The chain joins TRBV12-3 or TRBV12-4 to TRBJ2-1; 10 bases agree with TRBD2. V lost 4 bases and J lost 7; bases outside the gene matches: 10. This CDR3 is 16 amino acids long. CDR3 in DNA: TGTGCCAGCAGTTCCCCGGTTAGCGGGAGGCGGAATGAGCAGTTCTTC. Amino acid sequence: CASSSPVSGRRNEQFF.

This clonotype was observed at least ten times. V and J are TRBV5-1 and TRBJ1-3; no firm D call. CDR3 length equals 15 residues. The V end lost 0 bases, the J end lost 4 bases, and 11 bases lay between the germline ends. Germline CDR1 reads SGHRS; CDR2 reads YFSETQ. CDR3 in amino acids: CASSLDSRIGNTIYF. The CDR3 region has the DNA TGCGCCAGCAGCTTGGACAGCCGGATAGGAAACACCATATATTTT.

J is TRBJ1-1 and V is TRBV7-9; possibly TRBD1 for D (6 bases). The CDR3 is 14 residues long. Germline-derived CDR1 and CDR2 are SEHNR and FQNEAQ (reference sequence). V lost 3 bases, J lost 3 bases, and 11 bases lay in between. For the CDR3, the DNA is TGTGCCAGCAGCTTCACGGGGGGCTACACTGAAGCTTTCTTT. Translation gives CASSFTGGYTEAFF.

This clonotype has a count of ten or more. The germline gene is not matched at one end of the junction; a read error may be the cause. The chain combines TRBV5-1 with TRBJ2-1; 9 bases are a match to TRBD2. Germline CDR1 reads SGHRS; CDR2 reads YFSETQ. The CDR3 spans 16 residues. CDR3 residues: CASSLVASGIYNEQFF. CDR3 DNA: TGTGCCAGCAGCTTAGTGGCTAGCGGGATCTACAATGAGCAGTTCTTC.

This clonotype was picked up many times. The chain has TRBV3-1 and TRBJ2-7; the D gene could be TRBD1 or TRBD2 (5 bases each). Per the germline V gene, CDR1 is LGHDT and CDR2 is YNNKEL (reference sequence). Trimming took off 7 bases at V and 10 bases at J, with 20 bases between the two ends. This CDR3 has 13 residues. CDR3 residues: CASKTLAGGGQYF. Written as DNA, the CDR3 is TGTGCCAGCAAGACCTTGGCCGGTGGGGGACAGTACTTC.

This clonotype came up many times. The V call is TRBV4-1, the J call TRBJ2-1, with 10 positions matching TRBD2. Germline assignment: CDR1 MGHRA and CDR2 YSYEKL. V lost 4 bases to trimming and J lost 5 bases; unmatched junction nucleotides: 11. The CDR3 extends over 17 amino acids. CDR3 sequence: CASSLLRGTSADNEQFF. The CDR3 nucleotides read TGCGCCAGCAGCCTTCTTAGGGGGACTAGCGCAGACAATGAGCAGTTCTTC.

This clonotype has at least ten counts. The J gene is TRBJ2-7, the V gene TRBV7-2; the match to TRBD2 covers 7 bases. CDR3 length: 14 amino acids. The V gene end was trimmed by 5 bases and the J gene end by 4 bases; junction bases not matched to a gene: 8. Germline-derived CDR1 and CDR2 are SGHTA and FQGNSA. This chain's CDR3 is CASSRLAGQYEQYF. CDR3 coding DNA: TGTGCCAGCAGCAGACTAGCAGGGCAATACGAGCAGTACTTC.

The table lists this clonotype with many counts. This chain's CDR3 is CSARDQRTGYEQYF. The CDR3 DNA follows: TGCAGTGCTAGAGACCAAAGGACAGGCTACGAGCAGTACTTC. The chain recombines TRBV20-1 with TRBJ2-7; 7 nucleotides line up with TRBD1. Germline V gene data show CDR1 as DFQATT and CDR2 as SNEGSKA (reference sequence). The CDR3 length is 14 residues. Losses at the gene ends were 0 bases for V and 3 bases for J; bases not matched to a gene: 5.

The V gene is TRBV9, the J gene TRBJ2-1; D is uncertain. The CDR3 extends over 16 amino acids. Germline CDR1 is SGDLS and CDR2 is YYNGEE. V dropped 0 bases and J dropped 6 bases, with 16 bases sitting between them. The CDR3 reads CASSVAPVVDRNEQFF. In DNA form, the CDR3 reads TGTGCCAGCAGCGTAGCCCCAGTAGTGGACCGCAATGAGCAGTTCTTC.

V is TRBV4-1 and J is TRBJ2-2; unclear D gene. Germline V lookup: CDR1 MGHRA, CDR2 YSYEKL. V was trimmed by 0 bases and J by 8 bases, leaving 10 bases between them. The length of the CDR3 is 14 residues. CDR3 sequence: CASSQDRPAGELFF. The CDR3 coding sequence is TGCGCCAGCAGCCAAGACCGACCCGCGGGGGAGCTGTTTTTT.

This clonotype was detected ten times or more. V and J are TRBV12-3 or TRBV12-4 and TRBJ1-5; D is possibly TRBD1 (6 bases). The CDR3 consists of 15 residues. V was pared by 4 bases and J by 6 bases, with 16 bases between. The DNA for the CDR3 is TGTGCCAGCAGTTCATCCGACAGGAACGGTCAGCCCCAGCATTTT. Protein product: CASSSSDRNGQPQHF.

This clonotype was observed many times. This chain connects TRBV30 to TRBJ2-1, with 8 nucleotides matching TRBD2. The CDR3 extends over 16 amino acids. Germline V gene sequence: CDR1 GTSNPN, CDR2 SVGIG (reference sequence). V dropped 0 bases and J dropped 3; count of bases not matched to a gene: 7. The CDR3 nucleotides are TGTGCCTGGAGTGTACCCCCGGGACTAGGCTACAATGAGCAGTTCTTC. Encoded protein: CAWSVPPGLGYNEQFF.

The CDR3 reads CASSPRGQGSGNTIYF. The DNA of the CDR3 is TGTGCCAGTAGTCCGCGCGGACAGGGGAGTGGAAACACCATATATTTT. The gene calls are TRBV19 and TRBJ1-3; 9 bases fit TRBD1. Germline V gene lookup returns CDR1 LNHDA and CDR2 SQIVND (reference sequence). With V trimmed by 5 bases and J by 3 bases, 8 bases remained unmatched. CDR3 length: 16 residues.

This clonotype was detected only a few times. The chain employs TRBV5-6 and TRBJ1-6, with a weak D call TRBD1 (5 bases). Trimming shortened V by 3 bases and J by 6 bases, and 10 bases separated the two germline ends. The CDR3 spans 14 residues. From germline, CDR1 is SGHDT and CDR2 YYEEEE. The CDR3 region is CASSSGLGNSPLHF. The CDR3 region has the DNA TGTGCCAGCAGCTCGGGACTGGGTAATTCACCCCTCCACTTT.

The rearrangement links TRBV7-9 to TRBJ1-3, with TRBD1 as a possible D gene (6 bases). Germline-derived CDR1 and CDR2 are SEHNR and FQNEAQ (reference sequence). V lost 0 bases, J lost 0 bases, and 15 bases lay in between. CDR3 length equals 18 residues. The CDR3, as DNA: TGTGCCAGCAGCTTAGCGGAATGGGGGGCACGCTCTGGAAACACCATATATTTT. It specifies CASSLAEWGARSGNTIYF.

The gene calls are TRBV7-9 and TRBJ2-6, with a weak D call TRBD1 (5 bases). V was shortened by 5 bases and J by 0 bases, with 8 bases between the two germline ends. The germline V gene has CDR1 SEHNR and CDR2 FQNEAQ (reference sequence). The length of the CDR3 is 15 residues. The CDR3 coding sequence is TGTGCCAGCAGCCAACAGGTCTCTGGGGCCAACGTCCTGACTTTC. As protein: CASSQQVSGANVLTF. Combining the CDR3 with reference TRBV7-9 and TRBJ2-6 gives the whole variable domain DTGVSQNPRHKITKRGQNVTFRCDPISEHNRLYWYRQTLGQGPEFLTYFQNEAQLEKSRLLSDRFSAERPKGSFSTLEIQRTEQGDSAMYLCASSQQVSGANVLTFGAGSRLTVL.

This clonotype was seen many times. The CDR3 reads CASSFGLAGGPGSQETQYF. For the CDR3, the DNA is TGTGCCAGCAGTTTCGGACTAGCGGGAGGGCCGGGGTCCCAAGAGACCCAGTACTTC. The rearrangement uses TRBV27 and TRBJ2-5; TRBD2 matches at 15 bases. Germline-derived CDR1 and CDR2 are MNHEY and SMNVEV (reference sequence). CDR3 length: 19 amino acids. Germline trimming cut 3 bases from V and 1 base from J; bases unmatched to any gene: 9.

The chain employs TRBV10-2 and TRBJ2-3, with D unresolved. V was cut by 0 bases and J by 6 bases, with 22 bases left in between. Germline CDR1 reads WSHSY; CDR2 reads SAAADI. The CDR3 has 18 residues. CDR3: CASSESTLEPVEFDTQYF. CDR3 nucleotide sequence: TGCGCCAGCAGTGAGTCGACGCTAGAACCGGTGGAGTTTGATACGCAGTATTTT.

This clonotype has at least ten counts. CDR3 residues: CSASLGQETQYF. The CDR3 nucleotides read TGCAGCGCCTCCTTGGGGCAAGAGACCCAGTACTTC. V is TRBV20-1 and J is TRBJ2-5, with D hard to call. Germline assignment: CDR1 DFQATT and CDR2 SNEGSKA (reference sequence). This CDR3 region has 12 residues.

This clonotype came up a few times. This rearrangement joins TRBV2 to TRBJ2-7; the match to TRBD1 covers 8 bases. V was pared by 10 bases and J by 3 bases, with 8 bases of the junction left unmatched. Germline CDR1 SNHLY, CDR2 FYNNEI. The CDR3 has 13 residues. The CDR3: CAIGTGGIYEQYF. CDR3 nucleotides: TGTGCCATCGGGACAGGTGGGATCTACGAGCAGTACTTC.

As for this clonotype: This may stem from a read error, because a much larger clone lies one nucleotide away. The rearrangement uses TRBV13 and TRBJ2-7; the D is unclear. The CDR3 covers 14 residues. V was trimmed by 1 base and J by 7 bases, leaving 14 bases between them. Germline CDR1 PRHDT, CDR2 FYEKMQ (reference sequence). This CDR3 is CASSLALEYNEQYF. The CDR3 DNA reads as TGTGCCAGCAGCTTAGCGTTAGAATACAATGAGCAGTACTTC.

V and J are TRBV5-1 and TRBJ2-2; 12 bases match TRBD1. Losses at the gene ends were 4 bases for V and 4 bases for J; bases not matched to a gene: 17. Germline V gives CDR1 SGHRS, CDR2 YFSETQ. The CDR3 is made up of 20 amino acids. CDR3 protein: CASSRRERDRGLFATGELFF. CDR3 bases: TGCGCCAGCAGCCGGAGGGAAAGGGACAGGGGGCTATTCGCCACCGGGGAGCTGTTTTTT. The complete variable domain, with remaining parts taken from reference TRBV5-1 and TRBJ2-2, reads KAGVTQTPRYLIKTRGQQVTLSCSPISGHRSVSWYQQTPGQGLQFLFEYFSETQRNKGNFPGRFSGRQFSNSRSEMNVSTLELGDSALYLCASSRRERDRGLFATGELFFGEGSRLTVL.

A note on this clonotype: The junction does not match germline at one end; this may be a read error. The chain links TRBV7-7 to TRBJ2-2; D perhaps matches TRBD2 (5 bases). The CDR3 loop spans 16 amino acids. Germline V lookup: CDR1 SSHAT, CDR2 FNYEAQ (reference sequence). The CDR3 sequence: CASSLRGEGNTGELFF. DNA of the CDR3: TGTGCTAGCAGCCTCCGGGGAGAAGGGAACACCGGGGAGCTGTTTTTT.

Ten or more counts support this clonotype. V usage is TRBV6-9 and J usage is TRBJ2-3; D may be TRBD2 (5 bases). This CDR3 comprises 13 residues. Per germline, CDR1 MNHGY and CDR2 SVAAGI. The ends were cut back, 3 bases at V and 7 bases at J, with 11 bases in the middle. The CDR3 nucleotides are TGTGCCAGCAGTTACAACGACGGGAATACGCAGTATTTT. Protein product: CASSYNDGNTQYF.

The sample holds many counts of this clonotype. This chain uses TRBV12-3 or TRBV12-4 with TRBJ1-2; 9 positions agree with TRBD1. Unmatched junction bases numbered 8, after V lost 5 bases and J lost 7 bases. This CDR3 has 14 amino acids. Written as DNA, the CDR3 is TGTGCCAGCAGTCTAGGACAGGGGAACAGTGGCTACACCTTC. It translates to CASSLGQGNSGYTF.